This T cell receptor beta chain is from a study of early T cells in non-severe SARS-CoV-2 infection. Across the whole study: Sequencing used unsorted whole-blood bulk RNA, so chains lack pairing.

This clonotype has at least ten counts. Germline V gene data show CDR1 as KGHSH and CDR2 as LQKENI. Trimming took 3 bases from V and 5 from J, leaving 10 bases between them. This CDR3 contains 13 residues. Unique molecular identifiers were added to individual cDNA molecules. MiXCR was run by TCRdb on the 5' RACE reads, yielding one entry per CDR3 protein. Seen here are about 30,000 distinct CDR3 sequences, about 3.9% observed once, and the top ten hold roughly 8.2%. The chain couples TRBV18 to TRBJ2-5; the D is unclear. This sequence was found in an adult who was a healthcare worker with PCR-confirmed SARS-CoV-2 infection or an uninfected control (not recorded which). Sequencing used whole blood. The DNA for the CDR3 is TGTGCCAGCTCACCGGTAAAGAGGGAGACCCAGTACTTC. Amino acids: CASSPVKRETQYF.